The rows below give T cell receptor beta chains drawn from one sample of a study of response to subunit inactivated influenza vaccine. One entry per CDR3 protein, called by TCRdb with MiXCR from the RT-PCR reads. The data contain around 600,000 distinct CDR3 sequences, approximately 11% of them singletons. These records were also assigned to another study, of T cells expressing NK-cell markers.

The material was PBMCs from blood, obtained on the day of vaccination. These receptors were collected from a man aged 50-60 years who received an inactivated influenza vaccine. Both conserved end residues are part of each CDR3. The D gene is left open where the match is weak. Clone size is stated in some rows and not others, as once, few, many or a class when expanded.

v_gene	len	d_gene	abundance	j_gene	CDR3nt	CDR3aa
TRBV20-1	15	TRBD1	.	TRBJ2-2	TGCAGTGCTAGTCCGGGACAGGGGAACACCGGGGAGCTGTTTTTT	CSASPGQGNTGELFF
TRBV18	15	TRBD2	.	TRBJ2-1	TGTGCCAGCTCCCGCGGGACTAGCGGGATCGATGAGCAGTTCTTC	CASSRGTSGIDEQFF
TRBV20-1	17	.	few	TRBJ2-4	TGCAGTGCTAGAGATTCTGGGGGCGGAGGGTCCAAAAACATTCAGTACTTC	CSARDSGGGGSKNIQYF
TRBV5-1	14	.	many	TRBJ2-3	TGCGCCAGCAGCTTGGAGGGTAAGAGAGATACGCAGTATTTT	CASSLEGKRDTQYF
TRBV2	15	TRBD2	few	TRBJ2-3	TGTGCCAGCAGTGTCCCTAGCGGGACAGCAGATACGCAGTATTTT	CASSVPSGTADTQYF
TRBV6-6	12	.	many	TRBJ2-5	TGTGCCAGCAGATTCCCATTAGAGACCCAGTACTTC	CASRFPLETQYF
TRBV7-2	17	TRBD2	.	TRBJ2-2	TGTGCCAGCAGCTTATTATCGGGAGGGCCATATACCGGGGAGCTGTTTTTT	CASSLLSGGPYTGELFF
TRBV29-1	15	TRBD1	many	TRBJ2-3	TGCAGCGTAGTGGGACAGGGATTGCAGAAAGATACGCAGTATTTT	CSVVGQGLQKDTQYF
TRBV5-6	14	TRBD1	.	TRBJ1-6	TGTGCCAGCAGCGCGGACAGGGGGCGATCACCCCTCCACTTT	CASSADRGRSPLHF
TRBV28	11	.	many	TRBJ2-7	TGTGCCAGCAGCAAAGACTACGAGCAGTACTTC	CASSKDYEQYF
TRBV4-2	16	TRBD2	.	TRBJ2-3	TGTGCCAGCAGCCCCCTACTAGCGGCGTACTCAGATACGCAGTATTTT	CASSPLLAAYSDTQYF
TRBV5-1	15	TRBD1	few	TRBJ2-5	TGCGCCAGCAGCTCCGAGAATAACAGGGGACAGACCCAGTACTTC	CASSSENNRGQTQYF
TRBV25-1	16	TRBD1	few	TRBJ1-2	TGTGCCAGCAGTGAATATGGCAGGGGGCGCTCCTATGGCTACACCTTC	CASSEYGRGRSYGYTF
TRBV7-3	16	TRBD1	.	TRBJ2-2	TGTGCCAGCAGCTTAAGCGGACAGGGGTACACCGGGGAGCTGTTTTTT	CASSLSGQGYTGELFF
TRBV12-3/TRBV12-4	15	TRBD2	many	TRBJ2-5	TGTGCCAGCAGTGCCAGCGGGGGGAGGCAAGAGACCCAGTACTTC	CASSASGGRQETQYF
TRBV12-3/TRBV12-4	16	TRBD2	.	TRBJ2-1	TGTGCCAGCAGCCCAAGCGGGAGGGCCAGGAACAATGAGCAGTTCTTC	CASSPSGRARNNEQFF